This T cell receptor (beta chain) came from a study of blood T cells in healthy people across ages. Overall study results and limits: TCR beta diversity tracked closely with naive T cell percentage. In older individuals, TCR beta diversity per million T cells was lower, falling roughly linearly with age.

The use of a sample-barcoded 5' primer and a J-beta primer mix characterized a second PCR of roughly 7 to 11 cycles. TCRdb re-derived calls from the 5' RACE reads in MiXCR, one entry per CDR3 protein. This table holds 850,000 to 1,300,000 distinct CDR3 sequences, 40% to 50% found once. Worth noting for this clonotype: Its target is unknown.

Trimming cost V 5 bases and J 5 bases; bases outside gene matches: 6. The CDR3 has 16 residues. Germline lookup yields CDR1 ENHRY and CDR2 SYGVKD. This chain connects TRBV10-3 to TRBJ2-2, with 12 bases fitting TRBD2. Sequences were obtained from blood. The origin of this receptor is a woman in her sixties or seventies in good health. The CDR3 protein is CAISPGLAGNTGELFF. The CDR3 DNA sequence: TGTGCCATCAGTCCGGGACTAGCGGGTAATACCGGGGAGCTGTTTTTT.